The clone carrying this T cell receptor (beta chain) was observed many times. Antigen unknown. The ends lost 8 bases at V and 5 bases at J; junction bases unmatched: 9. This CDR3 has 14 residues. The data stem from a study of beta chain bispecific antibodies for T cell cancers. Study outcomes and limitations: The leukemia cells, rather than normal T cells, gave most of the targeted TRBV signal.

TCRdb independently ran MiXCR on the 5' RACE reads; one entry per CDR3 protein. The sample has just over 20,000 distinct CDR3 sequences; about 2.7% are singletons. Expansion lasted approximately three days, with either anti-CD3 antibody OKT3 or CD3/CD28 beads. The sequencing input was healthy donor T cells cultured with leukemia cells. The source is a human donor in good health. Some clones in this sample may be carry-over from other donors' samples. V and J are TRBV12-3 or TRBV12-4 and TRBJ2-1; 7 positions agree with TRBD2. In nucleotides, the CDR3 is TGTGCCAGCCTTTCCCTAGCGGCGAACAATGAGCAGTTCTTC. It is translated as CASLSLAANNEQFF.